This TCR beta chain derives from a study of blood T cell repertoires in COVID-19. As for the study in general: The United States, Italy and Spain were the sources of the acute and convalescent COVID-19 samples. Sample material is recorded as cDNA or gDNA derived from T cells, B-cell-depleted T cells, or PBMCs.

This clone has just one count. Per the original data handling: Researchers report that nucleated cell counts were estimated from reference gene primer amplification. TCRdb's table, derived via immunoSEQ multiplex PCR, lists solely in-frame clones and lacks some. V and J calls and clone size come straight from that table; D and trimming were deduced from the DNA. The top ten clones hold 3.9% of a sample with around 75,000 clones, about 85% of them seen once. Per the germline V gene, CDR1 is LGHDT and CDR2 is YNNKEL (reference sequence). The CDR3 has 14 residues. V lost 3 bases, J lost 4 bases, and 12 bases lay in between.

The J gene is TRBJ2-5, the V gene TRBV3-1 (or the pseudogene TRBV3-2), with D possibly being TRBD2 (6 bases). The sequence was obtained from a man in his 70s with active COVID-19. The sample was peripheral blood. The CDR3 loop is CASSQLVGGETQYF. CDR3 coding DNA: TGTGCCAGCAGCCAGCTTGTGGGGGGAGAGACCCAGTACTTC.